This passage covers 14 T cell receptor beta chains from one sample sequenced in a study of human CD8 memory T cell subsets. Construction of TCR beta libraries was accomplished by means of UMI-labeled 5' RACE. With the 5' RACE reads reprocessed, TCRdb shows one record per CDR3 protein and no DNA. Its listing shows 17,000 or so distinct CDR3 sequences. Sequencing was carried out using CD8+ stem-like memory T cells (TSCM and TCM) sorted from PBMCs. Subset here: stem-like memory CD8 T cells (TSTEM), CCR7+ PD-1- TIGIT-. Source of these receptors: a human donor in good health.

CDR3 protein: CASSPHKRGIYGYTF. This chain links TRBV27 with TRBJ1-2. The germline CDR1 and CDR2 sequences are MNHEY and SMNVEV (reference sequence). The CDR3 length is 15 residues.

This clonotype counts as medium-sized by frequency. The rearrangement uses TRBV10-3 and TRBJ1-2; TCRdb picks TRBD1, but there is no DNA to check that call. The germline gives CDR1 ENHRY, CDR2 SYGVKD. The CDR3 spans 17 residues. The CDR3 spells CAISESGTGSRDYGYTF.

V and J are TRBV28 and TRBJ1-4. This CDR3 comprises 14 residues. CDR1 MDHEN and CDR2 SYDVKM come from the germline V gene. CDR3 loop: CASSLTQSNEKLFF.

The chain employs TRBV19 and TRBJ1-5; TCRdb calls TRBD1, which cannot be checked without DNA. Per the germline V gene, CDR1 is LNHDA and CDR2 is SQIVND (reference sequence). The CDR3 sequence is 15 residues long. The CDR3: CASIYAGNSNQPQHF.

Frequency places this clonotype as medium-sized. The chain is built from TRBV28 and TRBJ1-4; TCRdb lists TRBD1, though no DNA is available to test this call. Germline V gene sequence: CDR1 MDHEN, CDR2 SYDVKM. CDR3 length: 17 residues. CDR3 residues: CASSPLQGQGYNEKLFF.

The chain is built from TRBV19 and TRBJ2-2; TCRdb names TRBD2, which stays unverified in the absence of DNA. The CDR3 contains 18 residues. CDR1 LNHDA and CDR2 SQIVND come from the germline V gene (reference sequence). The CDR3: CASSSRLAGGPGTGELFF.

The gene calls are TRBV5-5 and TRBJ2-4. Germline V gives CDR1 SGHKS, CDR2 YYEKEE (reference sequence). CDR3 length: 16 residues. The CDR3 protein is CASSASSHLAKNIQYF.

The CDR3 sequence is CASSLEPGLADYNEQFF. The chain has TRBV5-1 and TRBJ2-1; the D gene TCRdb calls, TRBD2, cannot be checked with no DNA. In germline, CDR1 is SGHRS, CDR2 YFSETQ. This CDR3 has 17 amino acids. Complete variable domain (other parts from reference TRBV5-1 and TRBJ2-1): KAGVTQTPRYLIKTRGQQVTLSCSPISGHRSVSWYQQTPGQGLQFLFEYFSETQRNKGNFPGRFSGRQFSNSRSEMNVSTLELGDSALYLCASSLEPGLADYNEQFFGPGTRLTVL.

This chain joins TRBV6-5 and TRBJ2-1; TCRdb returns TRBD2, unconfirmable since there is no DNA. The CDR3 totals 11 residues. Germline values: CDR1 MNHEY, CDR2 SVGAGI. The CDR3 here is CATLAGDEQFF.

The chain carries TRBV6-1 and TRBJ2-7. This CDR3 is 13 amino acids long. CDR1 is MNHNS, CDR2 SASEGT, per germline. CDR3 region: CASSEAPAYEQYF.

According to its frequency, this clonotype is medium-sized (0.01 to 0.1%). The J gene is TRBJ1-4, the V gene TRBV2; with no DNA, the TCRdb D assignment of TRBD1 cannot be verified. Per germline, CDR1 SNHLY and CDR2 FYNNEI. This CDR3 region has 16 residues. CDR3 sequence reads: CASSDTDRAANEKLFF.

The chain has TRBV7-2 and TRBJ2-3; TCRdb's D call, TRBD1, is unchecked because there is no DNA. The CDR3 is 16 amino acids. Germline V gene sequence: CDR1 SGHTA, CDR2 FQGNSA. This chain's CDR3 is CASSRDGPYGGDTQYF.

The gene calls are TRBV7-6 and TRBJ1-2; TCRdb proposes TRBD1, but this gene call is untestable without DNA. This CDR3 comprises 13 residues. CDR1 and CDR2 from the germline V gene are SGHVS and FNYEAQ. CDR3 protein: CASSLTGGDGYTF.

The rearrangement uses TRBV6-1 and TRBJ1-1. Germline CDR1 MNHNS, CDR2 SASEGT. The length of the CDR3 is 12 residues. The CDR3 loop is CASSDYVREAFF.